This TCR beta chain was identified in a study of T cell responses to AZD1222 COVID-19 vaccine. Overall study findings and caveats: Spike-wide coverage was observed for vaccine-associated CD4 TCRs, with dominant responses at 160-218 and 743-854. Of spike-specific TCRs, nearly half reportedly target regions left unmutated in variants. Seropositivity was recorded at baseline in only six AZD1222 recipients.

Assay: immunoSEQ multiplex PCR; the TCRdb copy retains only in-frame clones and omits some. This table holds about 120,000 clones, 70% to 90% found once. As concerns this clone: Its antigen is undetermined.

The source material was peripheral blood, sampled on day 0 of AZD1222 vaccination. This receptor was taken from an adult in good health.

The CDR3 DNA reads as TGTGCCAGTAATTCGGACAGCTTCTATGGCTACACCTTC. Protein: CASNSDSFYGYTF. The chain is built from TRBV19 and TRBJ1-2; perhaps TRBD1 as D (6 bases). Germline V gives CDR1 LNHDA, CDR2 SQIVND (reference sequence). This CDR3 has 13 amino acids. Trimming removed 7 bases at V and 4 bases at J, with 13 bases between.